This TCR beta chain was profiled in a study of CD8+ T cells in alopecia areata. In the study overall: Oral tofacitinib (5 to 10 mg twice daily) was administered to treated patients.

Following extraction, RNA underwent reverse transcription to cDNA, which served as the sequencing template. Method: immunoSEQ multiplex PCR; TCRdb's copy keeps in-frame clones and lacks some. The table records tens of thousands of clones, roughly 61% of them present only once. The specimen was CD8+ T cells sorted from blood, collected at week 0. This clonotype originated in a human donor with alopecia areata.

The CDR3 loop is CASSLSGPSGANVLTF. In DNA form, the CDR3 reads TGTGCCAGCAGTTTATCAGGACCGTCTGGGGCCAACGTCCTGACTTTC. The chain carries TRBV27 and TRBJ2-6; D remains unclear. The V and J ends lost 0 bases and 1 base respectively, with 7 bases between them. Per the germline V gene, CDR1 is MNHEY and CDR2 is SMNVEV (reference sequence). The CDR3 is 16 residues long.